This entry features one T cell receptor (beta chain) sequence. Its antigen is currently unknown. 60 Vbeta and 13 Jbeta primers were used in PCR. Produced via immunoSEQ multiplex PCR; TCRdb's table is partial and in-frame only. The sample lists some 90,000 clones, 65% seen once, with 5.5% to 6% in the top ten. The sample belongs to a study of cytomegalovirus exposure and HLA in healthy donors. The study's findings and limits: With later analysis, a missense DCLRE1C variant became linked to TCR beta V- and J-gene trimming.

The TCR was taken from a boy aged 5-17 years in good health and CMV-seropositive. The sample was PBMCs.

CDR3 sequence reads: CASSRAGTGEETQYF. In DNA, the CDR3 is TGCGCCAGCAGCCGGGCCGGGACAGGGGAAGAGACCCAGTACTTC. The chain has TRBV5-1 and TRBJ2-5; 10 bases align to TRBD1. Germline assignment: CDR1 SGHRS and CDR2 YFSETQ. The CDR3 has 15 amino acids. The V and J ends lost 4 bases and 3 bases, in that order; junction bases with no gene match: 6.